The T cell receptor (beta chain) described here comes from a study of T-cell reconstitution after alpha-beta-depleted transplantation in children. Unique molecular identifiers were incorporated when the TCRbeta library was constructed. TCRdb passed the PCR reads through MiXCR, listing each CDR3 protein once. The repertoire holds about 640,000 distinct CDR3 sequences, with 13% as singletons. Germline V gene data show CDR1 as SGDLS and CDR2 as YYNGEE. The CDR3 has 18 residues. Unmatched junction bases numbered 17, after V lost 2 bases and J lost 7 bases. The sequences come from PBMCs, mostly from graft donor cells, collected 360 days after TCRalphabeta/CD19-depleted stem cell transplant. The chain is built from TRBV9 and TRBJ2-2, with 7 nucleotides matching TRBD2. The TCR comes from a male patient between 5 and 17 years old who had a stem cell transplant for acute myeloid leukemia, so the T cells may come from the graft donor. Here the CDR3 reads CASSVRGGTVRSIGELFF. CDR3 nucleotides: TGTGCCAGCAGCGTGAGGGGAGGGACGGTTCGATCTATCGGGGAGCTGTTTTTT.